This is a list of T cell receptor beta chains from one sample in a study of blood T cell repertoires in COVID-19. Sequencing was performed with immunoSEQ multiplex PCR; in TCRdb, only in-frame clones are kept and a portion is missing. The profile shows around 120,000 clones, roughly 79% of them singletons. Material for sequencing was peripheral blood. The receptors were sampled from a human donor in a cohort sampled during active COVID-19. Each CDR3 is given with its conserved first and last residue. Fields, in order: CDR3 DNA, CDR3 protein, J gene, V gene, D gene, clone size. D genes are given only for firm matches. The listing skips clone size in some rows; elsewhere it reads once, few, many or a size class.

TGTGCCAGCAGCTTGGGGACTAGCGGGAGGACGGGTGAGCAGTTCTTC	CASSLGTSGRTGEQFF	TRBJ2-1	TRBV5-4	TRBD2	NA
TGTGCCAGCAGCTCCTTAGGACAGCTGAACACTGAAGCTTTCTTT	CASSSLGQLNTEAFF	TRBJ1-1	TRBV7-3	NA	NA
TGTGCCAGCAGCTTAAGGCGGCATCCTGGCAATCAGCCCCAGCATTTT	CASSLRRHPGNQPQHF	TRBJ1-5	TRBV7-8	NA	NA
TGTGCCAGCAGTACATTGACAGGGGGCACTGAAGCTTTCTTT	CASSTLTGGTEAFF	TRBJ1-1	TRBV2	TRBD1	few
TGTGCCAGCTCACTCGGGACAGACCCTAATGAAAAACTGTTTTTT	CASSLGTDPNEKLFF	TRBJ1-4	TRBV18	TRBD1	once
TGTGCCAGCAGCCCCCGGTCGGGGTTGACCGGGGAGCTGTTTTTT	CASSPRSGLTGELFF	TRBJ2-2	TRBV5-5	NA	NA
TGTGCCAGTACCAATGGACAGGTCTATGGCTACACCTTC	CASTNGQVYGYTF	TRBJ1-2	TRBV19	TRBD1	NA
TGTGCCAGTAGTATTACCAGCGGGGCTACCGTGAAGCTGTTTTTT	CASSITSGATVKLFF	TRBJ2-2	TRBV19	TRBD2	few
TGTGCCAGCAGTCCCGGACAGGTCTATGGCTACACCTTC	CASSPGQVYGYTF	TRBJ1-2	TRBV6-6	TRBD1	once
TGTGCCAGCAGTGGGTACGATAGTAAGAAAGCAGATACGCAGTATTTT	CASSGYDSKKADTQYF	TRBJ2-3	TRBV2	NA	NA
TGTGCCAGCAGCTTGCTGAGAACTGAAGCTTTCTTT	CASSLLRTEAFF	TRBJ1-1	TRBV11-1	NA	NA
TGTGCCAGCAGTCCCATCACCCGGGACAGGGGCTACGAGCAGTACTTC	CASSPITRDRGYEQYF	TRBJ2-7	TRBV28	TRBD1	once
TGTGCCAGCAGCGATGGACAGGGCTCTGTAATCGAGCAGTACTTC	CASSDGQGSVIEQYF	TRBJ2-7	TRBV6-5	TRBD1	NA
TGTGCCAGCAGCCAAAATAGCGGGAGGCGTTACGAGCAGTACTTC	CASSQNSGRRYEQYF	TRBJ2-7	TRBV4-2	TRBD2	NA
TGTGCCAGCAGCTCCGCAGGACACACGGGAGCTTTCTTT	CASSSAGHTGAFF	TRBJ1-1	TRBV7-9	NA	NA
TGTGCCAGCAGCTTAGTGACAGGGGGCGGGAATGGCTACACCTTC	CASSLVTGGGNGYTF	TRBJ1-2	TRBV7-2	TRBD1	NA
TGTGCCTGGAGCTTACTTACTAGCGGGAGAGACGAGCAGTACTTC	CAWSLLTSGRDEQYF	TRBJ2-7	TRBV30	TRBD2	NA
TGTGCCAGCAGCCAAAAACTAATTAGCGGGGGGGCGGTTGCCGGGGAGCTGTTTTTT	CASSQKLISGGAVAGELFF	TRBJ2-2	TRBV5-4	TRBD2	NA
TGCGCCAGCAGCCAAAAGGGACAGAGAAGCTCTGGAAACACCATATATTTT	CASSQKGQRSSGNTIYF	TRBJ1-3	TRBV4-1	TRBD1	NA
TGTGCCAGCAGCGTAGGGCAGGGTCTAGGCTACACCTTC	CASSVGQGLGYTF	TRBJ1-2	TRBV9	NA	few
TGTGCCAGCAGTTACACTATAACCGATCAGCCCCAGCATTTT	CASSYTITDQPQHF	TRBJ1-5	TRBV27	NA	once
TGTGCCAGCAGCGTAGTACCCGGGAGTTTGAATGAGCAGTTCTTC	CASSVVPGSLNEQFF	TRBJ2-1	TRBV9	NA	NA
TGCGCCAGCAGCACTCAAACCGGAGACTATGGCTACACCTTC	CASSTQTGDYGYTF	TRBJ1-2	TRBV5-1	NA	NA
TGTGCCAGCAGTTTGGGTGGAGGGGGGGTGTATGGCTACACCTTC	CASSLGGGGVYGYTF	TRBJ1-2	TRBV28	NA	NA
TGTGCCAGCAGACCCCAGGGGGCGCGGAATCAGCCCCAGCATTTT	CASRPQGARNQPQHF	TRBJ1-5	TRBV6-5	TRBD1	NA
TGTGCCAGCAGTCCAGGGGCTAGGGGCTACACCTTC	CASSPGARGYTF	TRBJ1-2	TRBV28	NA	NA
TGTGCCAGCAGTTCGCCAGGGTTTATTTTTAGTGGCAATCAGCCCCAGCATTTT	CASSSPGFIFSGNQPQHF	TRBJ1-5	TRBV28	NA	NA
TGTGCCTGGAGTGTTCCCCGGACAGGGGGGACCCAGTACTTC	CAWSVPRTGGTQYF	TRBJ2-5	TRBV30	TRBD1	NA
TGTGCCAGCAGTTCGGGGGAGGTCCGGCAGCCCCAGCATTTT	CASSSGEVRQPQHF	TRBJ1-5	TRBV6-5	NA	NA
TGTGCCAGCAGCGCAGGGGGCCCTTCCTCACCCCTCCACTTT	CASSAGGPSSPLHF	TRBJ1-6	TRBV7-3	TRBD1	NA
TGTGCCAGCGGGGCGGAGGGCTACTATGGCTACACCTTC	CASGAEGYYGYTF	TRBJ1-2	TRBV6-5	NA	NA
TGTGCCAGCAGCTTAGATTACGGGTTACTCTCTGGAAACACCATATATTTT	CASSLDYGLLSGNTIYF	TRBJ1-3	TRBV11-2	NA	NA
TGTGCCAGCAGTTACGGCGGGAGCTTTGACAATGAGCAGTTCTTC	CASSYGGSFDNEQFF	TRBJ2-1	TRBV6-2/TRBV6-3	TRBD2	few
TGTGCCAGCACCGACGGACAGGCGGGGCCCCATCAGCCCCAGCATTTT	CASTDGQAGPHQPQHF	TRBJ1-5	TRBV28	TRBD1	few
TGCGCCAGCAGTGAGGACAGGAAGAATGAGCAGTTCTTC	CASSEDRKNEQFF	TRBJ2-1	TRBV10-2	NA	NA
TGTGCCAGCAGCTTAGTATTGAACACCGGGGAGCTGTTTTTT	CASSLVLNTGELFF	TRBJ2-2	TRBV7-8	NA	large
TGCGCCAGCAGCCCAGGACAGGGGGTTGTGGCTTTCTTT	CASSPGQGVVAFF	TRBJ1-1	TRBV5-1	TRBD1	NA
TGTGCCAGCAGCTTGGAGGTAGCGGGGGGGCTGGAGACCCAGTACTTC	CASSLEVAGGLETQYF	TRBJ2-5	TRBV5-6	TRBD2	NA
TGTGCCTGGAGGGGGACTAGCGGTAGGGGTGGTGAGCAGTTCTTC	CAWRGTSGRGGEQFF	TRBJ2-1	TRBV30	TRBD2	NA
TGTGCCAGCAGCCCTCAGACAGGGGCCATGAACACTGAAGCTTTCTTT	CASSPQTGAMNTEAFF	TRBJ1-1	TRBV7-6	TRBD1	NA
TGTGCCAGCGCCGCCGGGGACACCGGGGAGCTGTTTTTT	CASAAGDTGELFF	TRBJ2-2	TRBV2	NA	NA
TGTGCCAGCAGCTCTGACGGGCGGGTGAACACTGAAGCTTTCTTT	CASSSDGRVNTEAFF	TRBJ1-1	TRBV7-2	NA	NA
TGTGCCAGCAGATCCGGACGGACTGGCCCGTACGAGCAGTACTTC	CASRSGRTGPYEQYF	TRBJ2-7	TRBV5-4	NA	NA
TGTGCCAGCAGCCCCGGGCTCATACAGGGAAGCTCAGAGACCCAGTACTTC	CASSPGLIQGSSETQYF	TRBJ2-5	TRBV3-1/TRBV3-2	NA	NA
TGTGCCAGCAGCCCCGGCGGGGCGAACACAGATACGCAGTATTTT	CASSPGGANTDTQYF	TRBJ2-3	TRBV9	NA	NA
TGCGCCAGCAGCGGGGGAACTAGCGACGGTTGGGAGACCCAGTACTTC	CASSGGTSDGWETQYF	TRBJ2-5	TRBV5-1	TRBD2	NA
TGTGCCAGCAAGCAAGACAGGAGTGATCAGCCCCAGCATTTT	CASKQDRSDQPQHF	TRBJ1-5	TRBV2	NA	NA
TGTGCCAGCGCTTCAGGGCGCGATCAGCCCCAGCATTTT	CASASGRDQPQHF	TRBJ1-5	TRBV6-5	NA	NA
TGCGCCAGCAGCTTGATTACCGGGGTTTACGAGCAGTACTTC	CASSLITGVYEQYF	TRBJ2-7	TRBV5-1	NA	NA